The 23 T cell receptor beta chains presented below share a single source sample, sequenced in a study of neurological immune-mediated disorders (dated by TCRdb to the late 2010s). This sample's time point label indicates: longitudinal time-point 1 (baseline). The method was 5' RACE. TCRdb records Illumina HiSeq 2500 as the sequencer. Using fastp at Q25 and MiXCR, TCRdb reprocessed the public reads and kept productive beta chains. Identical CDR3 proteins give one entry, which carries the most common genes and DNA. Counted in this sample were some 77,000 distinct CDR3 sequences; roughly 15% of them appeared once. Under 5.5% of the sample lies in the top ten. Sample: PBMCs. The receptors stem from a female donor with HTLV-1-associated myelopathy (HAM/TSP).

This clonotype was seen at least ten times. J is TRBJ1-2 and V is TRBV20-1; TRBD1 matches 9 bases. Per germline, CDR1 DFQATT and CDR2 SNEGSKA (reference sequence). This CDR3 has 15 amino acids. V trimming: 7 bases; J trimming: 4 bases; junction bases outside the gene matches: 13. CDR3 sequence: CSVPGQGLYGYGYTF. Here the CDR3 DNA reads TGCAGTGTTCCGGGACAGGGACTTTATGGCTATGGCTACACCTTC.

This clonotype was observed at least ten times. The V and J genes are TRBV6-1 and TRBJ1-1; weak D call: TRBD1 (5 bases). The V gene's germline CDR1 is MNHNS and CDR2 SASEGT. The V end was cut by 3 bases, the J end by 1 base, with 9 bases between. The CDR3 runs to 14 residues. CDR3 in amino acids: CASSEYQGNTEAFF. CDR3 sequence (DNA): TGTGCCAGCAGTGAGTATCAGGGGAACACTGAAGCTTTCTTT.

The chain is built from TRBV28 and TRBJ2-7; 10 bases agree with TRBD2. In germline, CDR1 is MDHEN, CDR2 SYDVKM. The CDR3 has 15 amino acids. Unmatched junction bases numbered 13, after V lost 7 bases and J lost 7 bases. The CDR3 coding sequence is TGTGCCAGCAACTCCGCTAGCGGGGGCCCGCGGGAGCAGTACTTC. Translation: CASNSASGGPREQYF.

This clonotype is a singleton in its sample. A much larger clone differs from this one at a single base, so this may be a read error. The rearrangement links TRBV12-3 or TRBV12-4 to TRBJ2-7; the match to TRBD1 covers 8 bases. After removal of 10 bases from V and 2 bases from J, the junction contained 13 bases not matched to a gene. CDR3 size: 15 residues. The CDR3 DNA reads TGTGCCAACAGCAAAAATGGACAGGGCACCTACGAGCAGTACTTC. It yields the protein CANSKNGQGTYEQYF.

The chain couples TRBV18 to TRBJ2-3, with D possibly matching TRBD1 (6 bases). Trimming cost V 2 bases and J 2 bases, with 11 bases left between them. This CDR3 spans 15 amino acids. The germline V gene encodes CDR1 KGHSH and CDR2 LQKENI. CDR3 amino acids: CASSPGGYLTDTQYF. CDR3 nucleotides: TGTGCCAGCTCACCAGGGGGCTACCTCACAGATACGCAGTATTTT.

The table lists this clonotype with many counts. The chain recombines TRBV7-9 with TRBJ1-5, with 7 nucleotides matching TRBD1. The CDR3 covers 13 residues. The germline V gene has CDR1 SEHNR and CDR2 FQNEAQ (reference sequence). With V trimmed by 8 bases and J by 7 bases, 8 bases remained unmatched. The CDR3 loop reads CASAQGGWQPQHF. The CDR3 DNA follows: TGTGCCAGCGCCCAAGGGGGCTGGCAGCCCCAGCATTTT.

The chain couples TRBV29-1 to TRBJ1-2; D call uncertain. Trimming removed 7 bases from V and 10 bases from J, with 13 bases in between. CDR3 length: 10 residues. Germline assignment: CDR1 SQVTM and CDR2 ANQGSEA. The CDR3 protein is CSAERDDYTF. CDR3 bases: TGCAGCGCCGAAAGGGATGACTACACCTTC.

This clonotype was observed many times. This chain links TRBV4-2 with TRBJ2-2; 16 nucleotides match TRBD2. V dropped 0 bases and J dropped 3; count of bases not matched to a gene: 4. CDR1 and CDR2 (germline): LGHNA, YNFKEQ. There are 19 residues in the CDR3. CDR3 in amino acids: CASSQERGTSGRDTGELFF. CDR3 bases: TGTGCCAGCAGCCAAGAACGTGGGACTAGCGGGAGGGACACCGGGGAGCTGTTTTTT.

This chain connects TRBV6-1 to TRBJ2-5; 9 bases match TRBD1. The CDR3 totals 14 residues. V shed 11 bases and J 7 bases; nucleotides not matched to a gene: 14. Germline V gives CDR1 MNHNS, CDR2 SASEGT. The CDR3 loop reads CAGRQGVSWATQYF. The CDR3 DNA reads TGTGCCGGGCGACAGGGGGTTTCGTGGGCGACCCAGTACTTC.

About this clonotype: One end of the junction does not line up with germline, which may come from a read error. This chain uses TRBV5-1 with TRBJ2-3; the match to TRBD2 covers 13 bases. The length of the CDR3 is 18 residues. The germline gives CDR1 SGHRS, CDR2 YFSETQ. The CDR3 DNA follows: TGTGCCAGCAGCCCGAACCTTCGACTAGCGGGGGGTGGGTATACGCAGTATTTT. Amino acids: CASSPNLRLAGGGYTQYF.

This clonotype was observed a handful of times. This chain joins TRBV5-1 and TRBJ2-2; 11 bases line up with TRBD1. V lost 4 bases and J lost 2; bases outside the gene matches: 1. The CDR3 extends over 15 amino acids. Germline-derived CDR1 and CDR2 are SGHRS and YFSETQ. CDR3 sequence (DNA): TGCGCCAGCAGCGGGACAGGGGGTAACACCGGGGAGCTGTTTTTT. Protein sequence: CASSGTGGNTGELFF. Filled out from reference TRBV5-1 and TRBJ2-2, the complete variable domain reads KAGVTQTPRYLIKTRGQQVTLSCSPISGHRSVSWYQQTPGQGLQFLFEYFSETQRNKGNFPGRFSGRQFSNSRSEMNVSTLELGDSALYLCASSGTGGNTGELFFGEGSRLTVL.

This clonotype was observed many times. V usage is TRBV5-5 and J usage is TRBJ2-2; TRBD2 agrees at 8 bases. Looked up from germline, CDR1 is SGHKS and CDR2 is YYEKEE (reference sequence). With 4 bases clipped from V and 4 bases from J, the junction kept 6 bases outside the gene matches. This CDR3 is 15 amino acids long. The DNA of the CDR3 is TGTGCCAGCAGCCCCGGGGGGGGGTTCACCGGGGAGCTGTTTTTT. Protein sequence: CASSPGGGFTGELFF.

This clonotype was recorded at least ten times. The chain carries TRBV27 and TRBJ2-3, with TRBD2 matching 10 bases. CDR3 size: 15 residues. Germline-derived CDR1 and CDR2 are MNHEY and SMNVEV (reference sequence). The J segment lost 1 base and the V segment lost 5 bases, leaving 3 bases of the junction unmatched. CDR3 protein: CASSSGGAGTDTQYF. The DNA of the CDR3 is TGTGCCAGCAGTAGCGGGGGGGCAGGCACAGATACGCAGTATTTT.

This clonotype was seen ten or more times. J is TRBJ1-3 and V is TRBV25-1; D is undetermined. CDR1 is MGHDK and CDR2 is SYGVNS in the germline V gene. The CDR3 spans 15 residues. V lost 2 bases to trimming and J lost 5 bases, with 13 bases between them. The CDR3 loop reads CASSEEVLTRNTIYF. For the CDR3, the DNA is TGTGCCAGCAGTGAAGAGGTCCTAACCCGAAACACCATATATTTT.

This clonotype appeared a single time. This may be a read error, as it is one base from a much larger clone. The chain is built from TRBV6-6 and TRBJ1-3; D might be TRBD1 (5 bases). Germline loops: CDR1 MNHNY, CDR2 SVGAGI (reference sequence). The CDR3 is 12 residues long. The CDR3 loop is CVSREAGNTIYF. The CDR3 DNA reads TGTGTCAGCAGGGAGGCTGGAAACACCATATATTTT.

In its sample, this clonotype was seen many times. The V and J genes are TRBV7-9 and TRBJ1-4; weak D call: TRBD1 (5 bases). Trimming took off 8 bases at V and 5 bases at J, with 9 bases between the two ends. Germline CDR1 SEHNR, CDR2 FQNEAQ (reference sequence). The CDR3 has 12 residues. Here the CDR3 DNA reads TGTGCCAGCGCTCGGGGGAATGAAAAACTGTTTTTT. Its translation is CASARGNEKLFF.

This clonotype has at least ten counts. The genes are TRBV4-1 and TRBJ2-5, with D uncertain. From germline, CDR1 is MGHRA and CDR2 YSYEKL. V lost 3 bases, J lost 5 bases, and 10 bases lay in between. CDR3 size: 13 residues. The CDR3 sequence is CASSHATMETQYF. The CDR3 DNA follows: TGCGCCAGCAGCCACGCTACGATGGAGACCCAGTACTTC.

This clonotype was seen repeatedly, ten times or more. The chain couples TRBV9 to TRBJ1-1; no clear D gene. Germline assignment: CDR1 SGDLS and CDR2 YYNGEE. This CDR3 has 14 amino acids. The ends were cut back, 0 bases at V and 1 base at J, with 7 bases in the middle. This CDR3 reads CASSVVGQNTEAFF. DNA of the CDR3: TGTGCCAGCAGCGTAGTTGGCCAGAACACTGAAGCTTTCTTT.

This clonotype came up many times. V usage is TRBV28 and J usage is TRBJ2-7; D may match TRBD1 or TRBD2 (5 bases each). The CDR3 has 15 residues. V was shortened by 5 bases and J by 0 bases, with 14 bases between the two germline ends. Germline CDR1 MDHEN, CDR2 SYDVKM. In DNA form, the CDR3 reads TGTGCCAGCAGTAAACCGGGACGCCTCTCCTACGAGCAGTACTTC. This codes for CASSKPGRLSYEQYF.

This clonotype has a count of ten or more. One junction end disagrees with the germline gene, perhaps due to a read error. The chain links TRBV15 to TRBJ2-2; D remains unclear. CDR1 is LNHNV and CDR2 is YYDKDF in the germline V gene (reference sequence). This CDR3 has 14 residues. CDR3 nucleotide sequence: TGTGCTACCACTCCCTCGGTCGGGTCCGGGGAGCTGTTTTTT. Amino acid sequence: CATTPSVGSGELFF.

This clonotype was counted at least ten times. The CDR3 reads CASSSGLAPYEQYF. In DNA, the CDR3 is TGTGCCAGCAGCTCAGGGTTGGCCCCATACGAGCAGTACTTC. The chain is built from TRBV7-2 and TRBJ2-7; D possibly corresponds to TRBD1 (5 bases). Germline V gives CDR1 SGHTA, CDR2 FQGNSA. Deletions cut 4 bases from V and 4 bases from J, with 14 bases between. CDR3 length: 14 residues.

This clonotype appeared many times. The chain combines TRBV7-2 with TRBJ2-5; possibly TRBD1 for D (6 bases). The germline V and J ends were trimmed by 5 bases and 5 bases, with 15 bases remaining between them. This CDR3 has 14 amino acids. CDR1 is SGHTA, CDR2 FQGNSA, per germline. Here the CDR3 DNA reads TGTGCCAGCAGCCCCCCAACAGGGCATGAGACCCAGTACTTC. As protein: CASSPPTGHETQYF.

There are many counts of this clonotype. This chain connects TRBV5-1 to TRBJ2-7; D perhaps matches TRBD1 (6 bases). The CDR3 loop spans 15 amino acids. Trimming cost V 4 bases and J 4 bases, with 18 bases left between them. CDR1 SGHRS and CDR2 YFSETQ come from the germline V gene. CDR3 nucleotide sequence: TGCGCCAGCAGCAATGCCCCACAGGGTGGGTACGAGCAGTACTTC. Translation: CASSNAPQGGYEQYF.